A selection of T cell receptor beta chains follows, all from one sample in a study of PD-1 blockade in classical Hodgkin lymphoma. Profiling relied on immunoSEQ multiplex PCR, and the TCRdb table lists in-frame clones only, not all of them. The data contain around 50,000 clones, under 80% of them singletons. The sequencing used peripheral blood mononuclear cells (PBMCs), collected before the fourth cycle of nivolumab. These receptors originate from a human donor with classical Hodgkin lymphoma. CDR3s include the opening cysteine and the closing phenylalanine or tryptophan. A D gene is named only where the DNA matches it firmly. The size field is filled for only some rows; it gives once, few, many or a size class.

J gene	D gene	clone size	V gene	CDR3 DNA	CDR3 protein
TRBJ2-7	TRBD2	NA	TRBV4-2	TGTGCCAGCAGCCAAGTGGTCCTAGCGGGAAGCGAGCAGTACTTC	CASSQVVLAGSEQYF
TRBJ2-7	TRBD1	NA	TRBV5-4	TGTGCCAGCAGCCAAGTAATCGGGACAGGGGGCTACGAGCAGTACTTC	CASSQVIGTGGYEQYF
TRBJ1-1	NA	NA	TRBV18	TGTGCCAGCTCACCAGGAGCCCTAATAGGAGCTTTCTTT	CASSPGALIGAFF
TRBJ2-7	NA	NA	TRBV5-6	TGTGCCAGCAGCCTGGCGGGACAGTCCTACGAGCAGTACTTC	CASSLAGQSYEQYF
TRBJ2-1	NA	NA	TRBV13	TGTGCCAGCAGCCAGCCGCCAGGCACCTACAATGAGCAGTTCTTC	CASSQPPGTYNEQFF
TRBJ2-7	TRBD1	few	TRBV5-4	TGTGCCAGCAGCAAAGACAGGGATAGCTCCTACGAGCAGTACTTC	CASSKDRDSSYEQYF
TRBJ2-7	TRBD2	NA	TRBV28	TGTGCCAGCAGTTTCGGGACTACCTACGAGCAGTACTTC	CASSFGTTYEQYF
TRBJ1-5	TRBD1	NA	TRBV19	TGTGCCAGTAGTATAACAGGGGTCAGGGGCAATCAGCCCCAGCATTTT	CASSITGVRGNQPQHF
TRBJ2-1	TRBD2	NA	TRBV15	TGTGCCACCAGCAGAGATCTGGCTAGCGGGAGATATGAGCAGTTCTTC	CATSRDLASGRYEQFF
TRBJ1-1	NA	NA	TRBV2	TGTGCCAGCAGTGAAGGATCGAACACTGAAGCTTTCTTT	CASSEGSNTEAFF
TRBJ2-1	TRBD2	once	TRBV5-1	TGCGCCAGCAGCTTGAGGTCGTGGCGGGAGAGTTCCTACAATGAGCAGTTCTTC	CASSLRSWRESSYNEQFF
TRBJ2-3	TRBD2	NA	TRBV6-1	TGTGCCAGCAGTGTTGGGGCGGGAGTAGGGACAGATACGCAGTATTTT	CASSVGAGVGTDTQYF
TRBJ2-5	TRBD1	NA	TRBV28	TGTGCCAGCAGCATCCCCGGGACAGGGGGTTACGAGACCCAGTACTTC	CASSIPGTGGYETQYF
TRBJ2-2	NA	NA	TRBV6-1	TGTGCCAGCACCCTCCCGGGGAACACCGGGGAGCTGTTTTTT	CASTLPGNTGELFF
TRBJ2-7	TRBD1	NA	TRBV28	TGTGCCAGCAGTGGCTTCATGGGACAGCCTACCTACGAGCAGTACTTC	CASSGFMGQPTYEQYF
TRBJ2-5	NA	NA	TRBV7-7	TGTGCTAGCAGCTTAGCGCGTCTAGAGACCCAGTACTTC	CASSLARLETQYF
TRBJ2-3	NA	NA	TRBV5-1	TGCGCCAGCAGCTTGGGGGGAAACACAGATACGCAGTATTTT	CASSLGGNTDTQYF
TRBJ1-5	NA	NA	TRBV6-6	TGTGCCAGCAGCGCCCGACCCCTGGCGAATCAGCCCCAGCATTTT	CASSARPLANQPQHF
TRBJ1-1	NA	NA	TRBV10-2	TGCGCCAGCAGTGACCCCGCTAAGCCAGACACTGAAGCTTTCTTT	CASSDPAKPDTEAFF
TRBJ2-3	NA	few	TRBV5-5	TGTGCCAGCAGCTTGGGTCCCGGGGAGAATACGCAGTATTTT	CASSLGPGENTQYF
TRBJ1-3	NA	NA	TRBV7-9	TGTGCCAGCAGCTTAGCAATGAGGGCCTCTGGAAACACCATATATTTT	CASSLAMRASGNTIYF
TRBJ2-1	NA	many	TRBV7-2	TGTGCCAGCAGCTTAGGACTCCTCTGGGGGGAGCAGTTCTTC	CASSLGLLWGEQFF
TRBJ2-7	NA	NA	TRBV2	TGTGCCAGCAGTGAACAGGGGCCCTCCTACGAGCAGTACTTC	CASSEQGPSYEQYF
TRBJ2-1	NA	NA	TRBV6-1	TGTGCCAGCAGTGAATTCGGGCTCAGGGATGAGCAGTTCTTC	CASSEFGLRDEQFF
TRBJ2-7	TRBD1	NA	TRBV2	TGTGCCAGCACCAGACAGGGGGACTCCTACGAGCAGTACTTC	CASTRQGDSYEQYF
TRBJ2-5	NA	NA	TRBV23-1	TGCGCCAGCAGTCAATCTTACCCGGCCAGGAACCAAGAGACCCAGTACTTC	CASSQSYPARNQETQYF
TRBJ1-1	TRBD1	NA	TRBV28	TGTGCCATTAGGGGGCAACCGGGTGAAGCTTTCTTT	CAIRGQPGEAFF
TRBJ1-2	NA	NA	TRBV15	TGTGCCACCAGCAGAGTTCGGGGGAGCGGTGGCTACACCTTC	CATSRVRGSGGYTF
TRBJ1-2	NA	NA	TRBV28	TGTGCCAGCAGTTTTGAGCGGCGGGCAGGGTGGAACTATGGCTACACCTTC	CASSFERRAGWNYGYTF
TRBJ2-1	TRBD2	NA	TRBV6-5	TGTGCCAGCAGTCAAAATAGCGGGCTCTACAATGAGCAGTTCTTC	CASSQNSGLYNEQFF
TRBJ2-3	NA	NA	TRBV5-1	TGCGCCAGCAGCTTGGATCGGCGCACAGATACGCAGTATTTT	CASSLDRRTDTQYF
TRBJ2-7	TRBD2	NA	TRBV5-1	TGCGCCAGCAGCCCTAGCGGACCTAAGAACTACGAGCAGTACTTC	CASSPSGPKNYEQYF
TRBJ2-3	NA	NA	TRBV7-3	TGTGCCAGCAGCTTGTACAGGGCAGAGGGCACAGATACGCAGTATTTT	CASSLYRAEGTDTQYF
TRBJ1-3	NA	NA	TRBV27	TGTGCCAGCAGTTTCGGACGGAGCTCTGGAAACACCATATATTTT	CASSFGRSSGNTIYF
TRBJ2-7	TRBD2	many	TRBV6-1	TGTGCCAGCAGTGAAGAGGGGACTACCTCCTACGAGCAGTACTTC	CASSEEGTTSYEQYF
TRBJ2-1	TRBD1	NA	TRBV29-1	TGCAGCGTTGAAGATAGGACAGGGGTGGACAATGAGCAGTTCTTC	CSVEDRTGVDNEQFF
TRBJ1-5	NA	once	TRBV4-3	TGCGCCAGCAGCCAAGAAAAGGGGAATCAGCCCCAGCATTTT	CASSQEKGNQPQHF